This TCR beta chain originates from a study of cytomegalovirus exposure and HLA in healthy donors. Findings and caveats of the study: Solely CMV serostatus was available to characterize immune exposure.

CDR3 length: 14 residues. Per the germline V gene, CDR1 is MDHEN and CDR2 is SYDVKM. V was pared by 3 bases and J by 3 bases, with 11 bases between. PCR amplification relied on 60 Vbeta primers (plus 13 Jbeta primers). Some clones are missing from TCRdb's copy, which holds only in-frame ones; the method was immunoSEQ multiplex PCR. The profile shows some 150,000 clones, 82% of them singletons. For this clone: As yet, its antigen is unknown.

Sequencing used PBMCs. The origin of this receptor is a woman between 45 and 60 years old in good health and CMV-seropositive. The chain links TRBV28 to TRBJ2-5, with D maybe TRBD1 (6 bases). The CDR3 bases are TGTGCCAGCAGTTTTTACCGGGACAAAGAGACCCAGTACTTC. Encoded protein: CASSFYRDKETQYF.